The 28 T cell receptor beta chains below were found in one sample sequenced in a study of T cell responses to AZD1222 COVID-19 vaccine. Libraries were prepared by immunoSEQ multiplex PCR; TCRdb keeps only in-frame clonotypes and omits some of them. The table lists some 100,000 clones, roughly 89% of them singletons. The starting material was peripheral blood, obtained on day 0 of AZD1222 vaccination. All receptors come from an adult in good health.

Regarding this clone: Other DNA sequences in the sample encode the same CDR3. The chain's CDR3 is CASSLVQGQPQHF. CDR3 DNA sequence: TGTGCCAGCAGTCTTGTGCAGGGCCAGCCCCAGCATTTT. The chain has TRBV12-3 or TRBV12-4 and TRBJ1-5; perhaps TRBD1 as D (5 bases). V was pared by 5 bases and J by 7 bases, with 12 bases between. The CDR3 is 13 amino acids.

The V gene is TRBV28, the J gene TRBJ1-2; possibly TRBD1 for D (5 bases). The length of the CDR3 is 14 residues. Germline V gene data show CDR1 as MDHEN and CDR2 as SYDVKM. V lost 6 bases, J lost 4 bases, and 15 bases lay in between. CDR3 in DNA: TGTGCCAGCAGACCGCAGGGTCTAGGCTATGGCTACACCTTC. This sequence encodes CASRPQGLGYGYTF.

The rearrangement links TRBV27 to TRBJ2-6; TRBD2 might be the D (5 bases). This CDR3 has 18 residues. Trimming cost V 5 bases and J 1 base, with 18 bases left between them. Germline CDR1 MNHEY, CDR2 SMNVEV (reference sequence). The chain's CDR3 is CASSPREDPLSGANVLTF. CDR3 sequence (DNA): TGTGCCAGCAGTCCCCGGGAAGACCCCTTATCTGGGGCCAACGTCCTGACTTTC.

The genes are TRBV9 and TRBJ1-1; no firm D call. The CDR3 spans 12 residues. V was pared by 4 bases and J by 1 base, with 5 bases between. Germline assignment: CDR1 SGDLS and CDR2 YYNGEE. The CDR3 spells CASSSTNTEAFF. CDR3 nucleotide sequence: TGTGCCAGCAGCAGTACGAACACTGAAGCTTTCTTT.

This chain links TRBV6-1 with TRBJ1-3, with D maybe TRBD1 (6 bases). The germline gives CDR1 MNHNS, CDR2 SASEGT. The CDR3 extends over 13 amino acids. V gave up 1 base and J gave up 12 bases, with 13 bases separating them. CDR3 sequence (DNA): TGTGCCAGCAGTGAAGAACGACAGGCGAACATATATTTT. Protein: CASSEERQANIYF.

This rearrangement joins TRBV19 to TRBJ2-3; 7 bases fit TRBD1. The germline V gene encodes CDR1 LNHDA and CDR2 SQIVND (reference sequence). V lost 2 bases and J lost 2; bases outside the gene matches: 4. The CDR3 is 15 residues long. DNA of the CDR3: TGTGCCAGTAGTATAAACAGGGGAGTCACAGATACGCAGTATTTT. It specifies CASSINRGVTDTQYF.

In DNA, the CDR3 is TGTGCCAGGCCGTTCGTAGCAGGCGACTATGGCTACACCTTC. This sequence encodes CARPFVAGDYGYTF. The chain is built from TRBV19 and TRBJ1-2; D unclear. The CDR3 covers 14 residues. V shed 9 bases and J shed 3 bases, with 17 bases lying between them. Per the germline V gene, CDR1 is LNHDA and CDR2 is SQIVND (reference sequence).

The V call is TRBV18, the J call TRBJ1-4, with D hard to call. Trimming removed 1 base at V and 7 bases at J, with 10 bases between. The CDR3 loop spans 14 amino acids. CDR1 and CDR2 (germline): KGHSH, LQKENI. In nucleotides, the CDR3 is TGTGCCAGCTCACCACAGGGTCTCCGTGAAAAACTGTTTTTT. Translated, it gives CASSPQGLREKLFF. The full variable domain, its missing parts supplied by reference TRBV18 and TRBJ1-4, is NAGVMQNPRHLVRRRGQEARLRCSPMKGHSHVYWYRQLPEEGLKFMVYLQKENIIDESGMPKERFSAEFPKEGPSILRIQQVVRGDSAAYFCASSPQGLREKLFFGSGTQLSVL.

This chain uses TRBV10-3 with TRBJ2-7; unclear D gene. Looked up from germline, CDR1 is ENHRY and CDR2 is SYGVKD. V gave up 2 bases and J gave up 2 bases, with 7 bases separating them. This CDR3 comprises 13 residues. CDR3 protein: CAISERAAYEQYF. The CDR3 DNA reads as TGTGCCATCAGTGAGAGGGCAGCCTACGAGCAGTACTTC.

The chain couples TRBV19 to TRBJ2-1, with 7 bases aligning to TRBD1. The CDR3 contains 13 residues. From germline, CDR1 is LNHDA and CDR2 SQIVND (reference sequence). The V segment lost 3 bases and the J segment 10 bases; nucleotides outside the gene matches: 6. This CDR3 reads CASSIQGVGEQFF. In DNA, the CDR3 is TGTGCCAGTAGTATTCAGGGGGTGGGGGAGCAGTTCTTC.

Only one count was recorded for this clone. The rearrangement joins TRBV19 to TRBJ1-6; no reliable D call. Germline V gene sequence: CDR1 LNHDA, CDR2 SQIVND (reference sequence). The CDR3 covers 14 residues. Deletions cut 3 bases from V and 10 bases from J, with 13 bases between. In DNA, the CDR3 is TGTGCCAGTAGTATGGTCAGTACGACCTCACCCCTCCACTTT. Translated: CASSMVSTTSPLHF.

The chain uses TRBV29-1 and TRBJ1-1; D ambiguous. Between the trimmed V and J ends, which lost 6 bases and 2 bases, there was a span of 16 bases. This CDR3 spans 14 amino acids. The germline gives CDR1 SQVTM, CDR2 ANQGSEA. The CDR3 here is CSVNFRVPNTEAFF. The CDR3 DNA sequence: TGCAGCGTAAATTTCCGGGTCCCAAACACTGAAGCTTTCTTT.

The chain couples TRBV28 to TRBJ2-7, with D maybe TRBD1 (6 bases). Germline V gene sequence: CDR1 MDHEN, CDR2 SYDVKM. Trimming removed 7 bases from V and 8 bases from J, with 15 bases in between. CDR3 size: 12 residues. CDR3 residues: CASTSGQGKQYF. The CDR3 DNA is TGTGCCAGCACCTCGGGGCAGGGGAAGCAGTACTTC. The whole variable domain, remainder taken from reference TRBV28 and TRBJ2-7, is DVKVTQSSRYLVKRTGEKVFLECVQDMDHENMFWYRQDPGLGLRLIYFSYDVKMKEKGDIPEGYSVSREKKERFSLILESASTNQTSMYLCASTSGQGKQYFGPGTRLTVT.

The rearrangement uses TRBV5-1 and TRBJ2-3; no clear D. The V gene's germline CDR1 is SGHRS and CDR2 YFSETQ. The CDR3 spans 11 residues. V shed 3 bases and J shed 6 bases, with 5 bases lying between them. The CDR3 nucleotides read TGCGCCAGCAGCTCGGAGGATACGCAGTATTTT. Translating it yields CASSSEDTQYF.

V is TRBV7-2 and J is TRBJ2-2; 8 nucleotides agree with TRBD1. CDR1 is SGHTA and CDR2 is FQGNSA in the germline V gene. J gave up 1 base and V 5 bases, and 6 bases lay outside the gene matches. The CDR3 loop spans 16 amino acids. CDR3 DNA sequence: TGTGCCAGCAGCCGCGGACAGGGCGGGAACACCGGGGAGCTGTTTTTT. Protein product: CASSRGQGGNTGELFF.

The CDR3 sequence is CASSTQAINEQYF. The CDR3 DNA sequence: TGTGCCAGCAGTACTCAGGCTATCAACGAGCAGTACTTC. The J gene is TRBJ2-7, the V gene TRBV28; D uncertain. The V end lost 5 bases, the J end lost 5 bases, and 13 bases lay between the germline ends. Germline V gene lookup returns CDR1 MDHEN and CDR2 SYDVKM. CDR3 length: 13 residues.

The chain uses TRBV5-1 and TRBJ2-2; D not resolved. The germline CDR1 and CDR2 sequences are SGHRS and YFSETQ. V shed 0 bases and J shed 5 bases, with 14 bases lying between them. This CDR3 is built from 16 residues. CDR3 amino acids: CASSLAVADGTGELFF. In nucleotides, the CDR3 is TGCGCCAGCAGCTTGGCCGTGGCGGATGGGACCGGGGAGCTGTTTTTT.

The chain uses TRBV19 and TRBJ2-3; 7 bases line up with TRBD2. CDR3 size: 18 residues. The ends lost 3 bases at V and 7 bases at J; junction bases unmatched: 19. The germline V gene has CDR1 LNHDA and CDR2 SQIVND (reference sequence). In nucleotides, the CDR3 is TGTGCCAGTAGTATCGGGTTGGGTCTTTCGGGAGGAATGAATACGCAGTATTTT. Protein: CASSIGLGLSGGMNTQYF.

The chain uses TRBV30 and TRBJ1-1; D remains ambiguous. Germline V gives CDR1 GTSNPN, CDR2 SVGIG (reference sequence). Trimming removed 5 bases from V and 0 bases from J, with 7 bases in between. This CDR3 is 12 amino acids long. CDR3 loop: CAWGVMNTEAFF. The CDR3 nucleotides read TGTGCCTGGGGAGTGATGAACACTGAAGCTTTCTTT.

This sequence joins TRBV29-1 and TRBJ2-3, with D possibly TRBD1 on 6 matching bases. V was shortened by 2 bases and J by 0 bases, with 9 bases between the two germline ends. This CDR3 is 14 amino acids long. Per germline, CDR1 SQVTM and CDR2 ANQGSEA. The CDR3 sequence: CSVERGSSTDTQYF. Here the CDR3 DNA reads TGCAGCGTTGAAAGGGGGTCAAGCACAGATACGCAGTATTTT.

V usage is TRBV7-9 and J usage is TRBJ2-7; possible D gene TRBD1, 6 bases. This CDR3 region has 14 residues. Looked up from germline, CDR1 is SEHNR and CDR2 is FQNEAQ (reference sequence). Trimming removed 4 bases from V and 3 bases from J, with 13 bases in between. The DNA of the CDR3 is TGTGCCAGCAGCTCGACCAAGGACAGCTACGAGCAGTACTTC. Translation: CASSSTKDSYEQYF. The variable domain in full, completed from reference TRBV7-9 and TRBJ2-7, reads DTGVSQNPRHKITKRGQNVTFRCDPISEHNRLYWYRQTLGQGPEFLTYFQNEAQLEKSRLLSDRFSAERPKGSFSTLEIQRTEQGDSAMYLCASSSTKDSYEQYFGPGTRLTVT.

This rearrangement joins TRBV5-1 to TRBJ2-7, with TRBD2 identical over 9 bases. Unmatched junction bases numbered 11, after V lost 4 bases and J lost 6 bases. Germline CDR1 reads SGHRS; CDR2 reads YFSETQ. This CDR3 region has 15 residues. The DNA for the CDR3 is TGCGCCAGCAGCCTCAGACTAGCGGAGGGGCTCGAGCAGTACTTC. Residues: CASSLRLAEGLEQYF.

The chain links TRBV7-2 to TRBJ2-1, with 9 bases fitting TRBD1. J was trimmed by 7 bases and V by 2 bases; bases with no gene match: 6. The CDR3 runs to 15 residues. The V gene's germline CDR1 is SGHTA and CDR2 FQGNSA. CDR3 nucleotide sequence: TGTGCCAGCAGCTTAACAGGGGGCGAAGCGAATGAGCAGTTCTTC. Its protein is CASSLTGGEANEQFF.

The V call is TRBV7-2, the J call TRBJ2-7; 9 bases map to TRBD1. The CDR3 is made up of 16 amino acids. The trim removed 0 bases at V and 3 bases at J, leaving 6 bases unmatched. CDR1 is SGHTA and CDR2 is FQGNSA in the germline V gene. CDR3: CASSLAPGQGGYEQYF. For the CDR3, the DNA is TGTGCCAGCAGCTTAGCGCCGGGACAGGGAGGCTACGAGCAGTACTTC.

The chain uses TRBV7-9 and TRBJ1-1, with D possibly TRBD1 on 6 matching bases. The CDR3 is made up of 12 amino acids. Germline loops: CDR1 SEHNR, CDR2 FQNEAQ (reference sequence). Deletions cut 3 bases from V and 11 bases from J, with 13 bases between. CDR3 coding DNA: TGTGCCAGCAGCTTTCGGGACATGTCCGCTTTCTTT. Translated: CASSFRDMSAFF. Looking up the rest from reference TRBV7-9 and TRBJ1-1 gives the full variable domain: DTGVSQNPRHKITKRGQNVTFRCDPISEHNRLYWYRQTLGQGPEFLTYFQNEAQLEKSRLLSDRFSAERPKGSFSTLEIQRTEQGDSAMYLCASSFRDMSAFFGQGTRLTVV.

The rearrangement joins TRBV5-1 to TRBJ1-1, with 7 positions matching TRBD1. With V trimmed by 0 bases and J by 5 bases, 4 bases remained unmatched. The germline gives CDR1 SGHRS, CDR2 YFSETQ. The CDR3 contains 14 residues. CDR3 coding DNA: TGCGCCAGCAGCTTGGAACAGGGGAGGACTGAAGCTTTCTTT. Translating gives CASSLEQGRTEAFF.

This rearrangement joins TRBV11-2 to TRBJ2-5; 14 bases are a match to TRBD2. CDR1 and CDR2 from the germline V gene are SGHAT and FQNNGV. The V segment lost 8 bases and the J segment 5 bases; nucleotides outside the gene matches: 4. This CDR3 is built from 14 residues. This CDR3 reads CASVGLAGGETQYF. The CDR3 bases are TGTGCCAGCGTCGGACTAGCGGGAGGTGAGACCCAGTACTTC.

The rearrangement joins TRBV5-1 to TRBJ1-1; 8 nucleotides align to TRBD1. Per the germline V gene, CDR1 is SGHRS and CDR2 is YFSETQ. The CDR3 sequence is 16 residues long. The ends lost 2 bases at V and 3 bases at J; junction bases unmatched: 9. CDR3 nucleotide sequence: TGCGCCAGCAGCTTAGACAGGGGTGATGTGGACACTGAAGCTTTCTTT. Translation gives CASSLDRGDVDTEAFF.